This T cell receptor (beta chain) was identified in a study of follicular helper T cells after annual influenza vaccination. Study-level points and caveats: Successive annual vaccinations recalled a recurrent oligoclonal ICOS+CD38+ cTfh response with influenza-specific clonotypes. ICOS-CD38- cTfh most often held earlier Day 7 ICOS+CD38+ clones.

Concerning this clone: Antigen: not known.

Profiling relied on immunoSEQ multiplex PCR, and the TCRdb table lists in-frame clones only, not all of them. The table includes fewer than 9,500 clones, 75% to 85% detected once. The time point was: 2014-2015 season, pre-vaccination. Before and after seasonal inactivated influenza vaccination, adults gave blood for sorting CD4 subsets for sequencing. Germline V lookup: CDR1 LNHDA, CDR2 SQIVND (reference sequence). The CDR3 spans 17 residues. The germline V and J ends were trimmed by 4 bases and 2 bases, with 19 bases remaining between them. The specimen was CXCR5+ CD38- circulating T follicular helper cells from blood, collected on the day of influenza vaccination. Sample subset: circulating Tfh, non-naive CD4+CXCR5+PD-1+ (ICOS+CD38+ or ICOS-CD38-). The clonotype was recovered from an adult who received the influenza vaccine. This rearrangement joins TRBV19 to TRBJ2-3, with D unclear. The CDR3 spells CASSTLTDKEPTDTQYF. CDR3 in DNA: TGTGCCAGTAGTACACTAACCGACAAGGAACCCACAGATACGCAGTATTTT. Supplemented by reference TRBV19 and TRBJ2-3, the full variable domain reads DGGITQSPKYLFRKEGQNVTLSCEQNLNHDAMYWYRQDPGQGLRLIYYSQIVNDFQKGDIAEGYSVSREKKESFPLTVTSAQKNPTAFYLCASSTLTDKEPTDTQYFGPGTRLTVL.